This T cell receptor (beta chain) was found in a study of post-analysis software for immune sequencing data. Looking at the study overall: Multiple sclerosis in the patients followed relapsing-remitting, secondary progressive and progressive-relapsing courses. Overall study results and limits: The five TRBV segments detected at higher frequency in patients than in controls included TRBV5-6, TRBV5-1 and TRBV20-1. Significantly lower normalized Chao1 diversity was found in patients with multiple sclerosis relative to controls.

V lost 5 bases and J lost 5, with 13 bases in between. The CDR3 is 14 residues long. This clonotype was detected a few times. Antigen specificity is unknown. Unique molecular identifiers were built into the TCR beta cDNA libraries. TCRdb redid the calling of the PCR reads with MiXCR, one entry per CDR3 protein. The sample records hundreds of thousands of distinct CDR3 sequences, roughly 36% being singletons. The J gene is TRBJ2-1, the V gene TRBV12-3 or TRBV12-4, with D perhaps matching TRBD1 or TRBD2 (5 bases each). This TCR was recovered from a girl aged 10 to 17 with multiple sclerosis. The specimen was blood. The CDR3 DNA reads TGTGCCAGCAGTCCAGGGACGCGGAACAATGAGCAGTTCTTC. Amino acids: CASSPGTRNNEQFF.